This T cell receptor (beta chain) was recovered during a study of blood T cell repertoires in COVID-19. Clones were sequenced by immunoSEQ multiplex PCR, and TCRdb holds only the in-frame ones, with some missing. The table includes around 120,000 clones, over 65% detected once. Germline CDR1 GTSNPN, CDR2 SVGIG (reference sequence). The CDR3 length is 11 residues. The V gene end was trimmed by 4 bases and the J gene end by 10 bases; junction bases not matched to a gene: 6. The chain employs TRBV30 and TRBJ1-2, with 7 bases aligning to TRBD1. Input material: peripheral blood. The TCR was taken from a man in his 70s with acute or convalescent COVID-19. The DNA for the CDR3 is TGTGCCTGGACGGAGGGGGCTTTCTACACCTTC. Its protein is CAWTEGAFYTF.